A selection of T cell receptor beta chains follows, all from one sample in a study of technical replicates of blood from a few donors. TCRdb keeps only in-frame clones here, not all; method: immunoSEQ multiplex PCR. Counted here are tens of thousands of clones, about 90% occurring once; the ten biggest clones make up about 0.35%. Sequencing used T cells isolated from PBMCs. The receptors were gathered from a human donor in good health. Both conserved end residues are part of each CDR3. The D gene is left open where the match is weak. Rows give clone size only sometimes, using once, few, many, or a class for an expanded clone.

size,J,V,D,CDR3
-,TRBJ2-1,TRBV9,TRBD2,CASSGTSGSTSANEQFF
-,TRBJ2-7,TRBV6-1,TRBD2,CASSDLAGFYEQYF
-,TRBJ2-3,TRBV6-5,TRBD1,CASSYRHRGPTDTQYF
-,TRBJ2-7,TRBV7-9,-,CASTPRGQGGSYEQYF
-,TRBJ2-7,TRBV5-1,TRBD2,CASSLGTSGIYEQYF
-,TRBJ2-3,TRBV5-6,TRBD2,CASSLAASGSYTDTQYF
-,TRBJ1-2,TRBV7-9,-,CASSINREGYTF
-,TRBJ1-2,TRBV5-1,TRBD1,CASSPEGQFGYTF
-,TRBJ1-1,TRBV27,-,CASSPTPTGLRVEAFF
once,TRBJ2-7,TRBV9,-,CASSARDTHSYEQYF
-,TRBJ2-2,TRBV11-3,TRBD1,CASSRGLTNTGELFF
-,TRBJ1-2,TRBV16,TRBD1,CASSQSGQGLGYTF
-,TRBJ2-1,TRBV6-6,TRBD2,CATAGTSYNEQFF
-,TRBJ2-7,TRBV15,-,CATSRVKKAGRSLYEQYF
-,TRBJ1-2,TRBV2,-,CASSERGLYGYTF
-,TRBJ2-7,TRBV19,TRBD1,CASTWGTGGGYEQYF
-,TRBJ2-7,TRBV4-2,-,CASSQEGQSAEFYEQYF
-,TRBJ2-7,TRBV15,TRBD2,CATSSEPGGTYEQYF
-,TRBJ2-3,TRBV5-4,-,CASSLAVTDTQYF
few,TRBJ1-1,TRBV4-1,-,CASSQEKGRDTEAFF
-,TRBJ2-7,TRBV29-1,-,CGMEGVSSEQYF
-,TRBJ1-5,TRBV5-6,TRBD1,CASSFPDRVNQPQHF
-,TRBJ1-1,TRBV25-1,-,CASSEGGTEAFF
-,TRBJ2-7,TRBV4-1,-,CASSQGLNPWNRMTYEQYF
-,TRBJ2-1,TRBV13,TRBD2,CASSLRGLAANEQFF
-,TRBJ2-3,TRBV2,TRBD1,CAITGEDTQYF
-,TRBJ2-7,TRBV30,-,CAWSVGRAWGEQYF
-,TRBJ2-1,TRBV6-1,TRBD2,CASSEVWLAGGNEQFF
-,TRBJ2-1,TRBV7-2,-,CASSSSISSPTIDEQFF
-,TRBJ2-3,TRBV6-4,-,CASSGGADTQYF
once,TRBJ2-5,TRBV29-1,-,CSGGEARVLQETQYF
-,TRBJ1-1,TRBV11-3,-,CASSPGAEAFF
-,TRBJ2-3,TRBV11-2,-,CASSLVGGTDTQYF
once,TRBJ2-3,TRBV7-2,TRBD2,CASTRREGVGDTQYF
-,TRBJ1-3,TRBV19,-,CASSGARPGNTIYF
few,TRBJ1-1,TRBV30,TRBD1,CARDLTGGFSEAFF
-,TRBJ1-2,TRBV14,-,CASSHGQFNYGYTF
-,TRBJ2-3,TRBV19,TRBD2,CASRGTTDTDTQYF
-,TRBJ1-2,TRBV6-5,-,CASSYSYEDSTYGYTF
-,TRBJ2-6,TRBV27,-,CASSFDGWANVLTF
-,TRBJ2-2,TRBV4-2,-,CASSQDGGGGMNTGELFF
-,TRBJ2-7,TRBV9,TRBD1,CASSVAPGGVYEQYF
once,TRBJ1-1,TRBV4-1,TRBD1,CASSQKGQGTTEAFF
-,TRBJ1-2,TRBV28,-,CASRQENYGYTF
-,TRBJ1-2,TRBV6-1,-,CASSEPYRGYTF
-,TRBJ1-1,TRBV6-6,-,CASSYSKGVNTEAFF
-,TRBJ2-1,TRBV18,TRBD2,CASSPGTSGSNEQFF
-,TRBJ1-1,TRBV27,-,CASTATGFSTEAFF
-,TRBJ1-1,TRBV7-9,-,CASSGNGGNTEAFF
-,TRBJ1-4,TRBV5-6,-,CASSLDFREEKLFF
-,TRBJ2-2,TRBV6-6,-,CASSHRGTVTGELFF
-,TRBJ2-1,TRBV6-1,TRBD2,CASSEAQLAGLGEQFF
-,TRBJ1-5,TRBV6-5,-,CASSYSKAGSDQPQHF